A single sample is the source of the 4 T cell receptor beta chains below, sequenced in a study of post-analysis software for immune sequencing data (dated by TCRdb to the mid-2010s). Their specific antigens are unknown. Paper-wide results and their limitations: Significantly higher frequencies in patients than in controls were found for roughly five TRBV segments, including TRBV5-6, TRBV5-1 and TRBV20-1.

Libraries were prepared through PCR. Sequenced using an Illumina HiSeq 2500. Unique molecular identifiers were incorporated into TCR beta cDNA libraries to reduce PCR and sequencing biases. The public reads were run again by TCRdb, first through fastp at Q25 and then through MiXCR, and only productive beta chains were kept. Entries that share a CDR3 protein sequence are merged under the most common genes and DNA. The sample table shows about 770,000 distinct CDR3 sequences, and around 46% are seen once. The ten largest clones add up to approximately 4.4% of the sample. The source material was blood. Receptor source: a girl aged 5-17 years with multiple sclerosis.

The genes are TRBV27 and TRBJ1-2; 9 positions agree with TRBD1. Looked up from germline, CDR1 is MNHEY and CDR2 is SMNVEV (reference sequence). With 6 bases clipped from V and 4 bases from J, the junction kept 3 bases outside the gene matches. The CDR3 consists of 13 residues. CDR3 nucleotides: TGTGCCAGCAGCTACAGGGGGCCCTATGGCTACACCTTC. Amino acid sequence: CASSYRGPYGYTF.

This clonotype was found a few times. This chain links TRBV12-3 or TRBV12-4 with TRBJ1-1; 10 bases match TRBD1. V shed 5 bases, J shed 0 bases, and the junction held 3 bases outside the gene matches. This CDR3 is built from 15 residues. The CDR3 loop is CASSPGTGVNTEAFF. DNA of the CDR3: TGTGCCAGCAGTCCAGGGACAGGGGTGAACACTGAAGCTTTCTTT.

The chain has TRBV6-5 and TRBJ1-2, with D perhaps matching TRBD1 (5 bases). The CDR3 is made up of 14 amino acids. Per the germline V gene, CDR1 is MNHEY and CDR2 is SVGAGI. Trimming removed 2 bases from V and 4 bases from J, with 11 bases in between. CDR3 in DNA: TGTGCCAGCAGTTACGGGACGCGAGGCTATGGCTACACCTTC. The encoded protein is CASSYGTRGYGYTF.

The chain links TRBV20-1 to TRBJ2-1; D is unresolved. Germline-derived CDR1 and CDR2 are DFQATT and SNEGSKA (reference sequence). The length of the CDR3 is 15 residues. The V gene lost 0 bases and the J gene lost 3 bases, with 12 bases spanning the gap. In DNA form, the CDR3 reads TGCAGTGCTAGAGAATTAGTTGGCGGCTACAATGAGCAGTTCTTC. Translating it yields CSARELVGGYNEQFF.